Reported below is one T cell receptor beta chain. CDR3 length: 13 amino acids. Germline V CDR1 and CDR2: LNHDA, SQIVND (reference sequence). Trimming removed 4 bases from V and 10 bases from J; junction bases left unmatched: 6. TCRdb's copy holds only in-frame clones and misses some; the assay was immunoSEQ multiplex PCR. This table holds almost 95,000 clones, 90% found once. These data come from a study of control samples from healthy donors and cancer patients. The chain employs TRBV19 and TRBJ2-1; the match to TRBD1 covers 8 bases. The receptor was derived from a woman aged 18-29 years in good health. The specimen was blood. As DNA, the CDR3 is TGTGCCAGTAGTACCTCGGGACAGGCGGAGCAGTTCTTC. This codes for CASSTSGQAEQFF. Full variable domain (remainder filled in from reference TRBV19 and TRBJ2-1): DGGITQSPKYLFRKEGQNVTLSCEQNLNHDAMYWYRQDPGQGLRLIYYSQIVNDFQKGDIAEGYSVSREKKESFPLTVTSAQKNPTAFYLCASSTSGQAEQFFGPGTRLTVL.